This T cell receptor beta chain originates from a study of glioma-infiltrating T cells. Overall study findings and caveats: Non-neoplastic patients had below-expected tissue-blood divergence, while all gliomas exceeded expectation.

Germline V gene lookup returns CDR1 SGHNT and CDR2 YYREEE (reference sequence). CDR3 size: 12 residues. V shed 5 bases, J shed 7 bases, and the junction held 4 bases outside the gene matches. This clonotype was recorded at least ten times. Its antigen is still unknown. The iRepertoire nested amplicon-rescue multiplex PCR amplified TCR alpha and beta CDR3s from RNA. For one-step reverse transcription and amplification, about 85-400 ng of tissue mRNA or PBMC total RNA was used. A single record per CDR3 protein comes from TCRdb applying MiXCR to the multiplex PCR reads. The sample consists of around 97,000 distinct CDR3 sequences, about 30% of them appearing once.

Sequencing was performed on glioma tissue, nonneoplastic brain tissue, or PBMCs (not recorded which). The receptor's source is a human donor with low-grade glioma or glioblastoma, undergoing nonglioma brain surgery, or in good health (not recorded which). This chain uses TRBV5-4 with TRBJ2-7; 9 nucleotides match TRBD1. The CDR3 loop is CASRQGAGEQYF. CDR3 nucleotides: TGTGCCAGCAGACAGGGGGCGGGAGAGCAGTACTTC.